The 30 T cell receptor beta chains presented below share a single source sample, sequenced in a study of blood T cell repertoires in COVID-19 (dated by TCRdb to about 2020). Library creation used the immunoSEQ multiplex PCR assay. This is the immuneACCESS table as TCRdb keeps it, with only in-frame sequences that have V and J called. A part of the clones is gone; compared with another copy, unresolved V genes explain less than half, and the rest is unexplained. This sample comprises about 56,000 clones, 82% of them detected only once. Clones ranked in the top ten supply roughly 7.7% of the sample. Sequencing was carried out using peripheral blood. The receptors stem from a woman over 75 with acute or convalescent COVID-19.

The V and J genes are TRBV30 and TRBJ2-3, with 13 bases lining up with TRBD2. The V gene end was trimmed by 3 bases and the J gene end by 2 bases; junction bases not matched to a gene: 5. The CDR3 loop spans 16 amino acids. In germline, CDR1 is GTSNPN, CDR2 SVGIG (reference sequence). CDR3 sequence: CAWRQTSGRSTDTQYF. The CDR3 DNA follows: TGTGCCTGGAGACAGACTAGCGGGAGGTCCACAGATACGCAGTATTTT.

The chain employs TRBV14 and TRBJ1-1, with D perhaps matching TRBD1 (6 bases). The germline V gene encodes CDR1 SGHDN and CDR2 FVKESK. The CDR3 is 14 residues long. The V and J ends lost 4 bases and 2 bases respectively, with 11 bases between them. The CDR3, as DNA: TGTGCCAGCAGCCTACCGGGACAAAACACTGAAGCTTTCTTT. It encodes CASSLPGQNTEAFF. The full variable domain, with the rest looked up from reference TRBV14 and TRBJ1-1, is EAGVTQFPSHSVIEKGQTVTLRCDPISGHDNLYWYRRVMGKEIKFLLHFVKESKQDESGMPNNRFLAERTGGTYSTLKVQPAELEDSGVYFCASSLPGQNTEAFFGQGTRLTVV.

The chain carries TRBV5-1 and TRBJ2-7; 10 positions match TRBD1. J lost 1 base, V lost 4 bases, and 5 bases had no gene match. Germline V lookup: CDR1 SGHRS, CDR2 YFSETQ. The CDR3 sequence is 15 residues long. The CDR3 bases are TGCGCCAGCAGCAGGGACAGGGGAGGATCCTACGAGCAGTACTTC. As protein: CASSRDRGGSYEQYF.

The CDR3 region has the DNA TGTGCCAGCAGCTTAGGAGGAGGGAACTATGGCTACACCTTC. It encodes CASSLGGGNYGYTF. The chain has TRBV7-2 and TRBJ1-2, with D unresolved. Germline loops: CDR1 SGHTA, CDR2 FQGNSA. The CDR3 spans 14 residues. V was pared by 1 base and J by 2 bases, with 8 bases between.

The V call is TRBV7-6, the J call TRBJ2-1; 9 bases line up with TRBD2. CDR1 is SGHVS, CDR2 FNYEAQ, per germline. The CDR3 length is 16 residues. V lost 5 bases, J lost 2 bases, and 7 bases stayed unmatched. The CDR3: CASSPRLADTYNEQFF. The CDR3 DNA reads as TGTGCCAGCAGCCCCCGACTAGCGGATACCTACAATGAGCAGTTCTTC.

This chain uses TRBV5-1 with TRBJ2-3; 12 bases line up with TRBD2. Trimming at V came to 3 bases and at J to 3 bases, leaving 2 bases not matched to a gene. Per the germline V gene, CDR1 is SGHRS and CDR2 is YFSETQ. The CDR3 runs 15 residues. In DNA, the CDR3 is TGCGCCAGCAGCTCTAGCGGGAGGGGAACAGATACGCAGTATTTT. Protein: CASSSSGRGTDTQYF.

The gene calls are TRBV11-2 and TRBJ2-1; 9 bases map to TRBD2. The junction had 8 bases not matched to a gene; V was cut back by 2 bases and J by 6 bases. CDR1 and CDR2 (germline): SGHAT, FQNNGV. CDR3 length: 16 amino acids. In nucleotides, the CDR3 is TGTGCCAGCAGCTTACGAGCTAGCGGGAATTTCAATGAGCAGTTCTTC. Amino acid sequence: CASSLRASGNFNEQFF.

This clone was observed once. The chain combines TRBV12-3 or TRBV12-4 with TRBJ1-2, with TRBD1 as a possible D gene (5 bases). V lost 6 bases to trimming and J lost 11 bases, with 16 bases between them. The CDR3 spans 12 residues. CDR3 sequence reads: CASSPPGGAYTF. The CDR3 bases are TGTGCCAGCAGCCCTCCGGGGGGAGCGTACACCTTC.

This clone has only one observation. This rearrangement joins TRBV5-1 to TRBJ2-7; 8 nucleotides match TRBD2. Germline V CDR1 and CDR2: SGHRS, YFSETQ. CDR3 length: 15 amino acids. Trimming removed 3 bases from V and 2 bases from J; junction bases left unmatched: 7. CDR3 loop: CASSSELAGTYEQYF. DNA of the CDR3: TGCGCCAGCAGCTCCGAGTTAGCGGGGACCTACGAGCAGTACTTC.

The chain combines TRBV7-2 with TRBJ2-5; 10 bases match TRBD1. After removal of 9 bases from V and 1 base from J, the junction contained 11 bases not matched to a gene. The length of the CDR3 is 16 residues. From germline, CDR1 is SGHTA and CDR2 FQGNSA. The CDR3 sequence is CASAPGGQGFQETQYF. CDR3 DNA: TGTGCCAGTGCGCCAGGGGGACAGGGGTTCCAAGAGACCCAGTACTTC.

The CDR3 loop is CASSPQGTYVSTF. DNA of the CDR3: TGTGCCAGCAGCCCACAGGGTACTTACGTCTCCACCTTC. The genes are TRBV5-4 and TRBJ1-2, with D perhaps TRBD1 (6 bases). This CDR3 contains 13 residues. CDR1 and CDR2 (germline): SGHNT, YYREEE (reference sequence). Trimming took 4 bases from V and 13 from J, leaving 20 bases between them. Using reference TRBV5-4 and TRBJ1-2 for the parts outside the CDR3, the full variable domain is ETGVTQSPTHLIKTRGQQVTLRCSSQSGHNTVSWYQQALGQGPQFIFQYYREEENGRGNFPPRFSGLQFPNYSSELNVNALELDDSALYLCASSPQGTYVSTFGSGTRLTVV.

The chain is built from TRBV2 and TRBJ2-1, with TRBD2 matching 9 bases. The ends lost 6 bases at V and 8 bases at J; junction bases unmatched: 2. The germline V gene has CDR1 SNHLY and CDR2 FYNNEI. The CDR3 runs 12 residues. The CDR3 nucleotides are TGTGCCAGCAGGTTAGCGGGGGATGAGCAGTTCTTC. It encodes CASRLAGDEQFF.

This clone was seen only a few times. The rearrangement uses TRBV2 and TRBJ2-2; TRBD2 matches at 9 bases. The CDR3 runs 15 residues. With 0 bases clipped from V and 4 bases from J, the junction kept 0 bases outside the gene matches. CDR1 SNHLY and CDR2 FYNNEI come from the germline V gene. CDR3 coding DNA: TGTGCCAGCAGTGAAGCGCGGGGGGGCACCGGGGAGCTGTTTTTT. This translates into CASSEARGGTGELFF. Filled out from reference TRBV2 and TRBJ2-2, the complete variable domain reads EPEVTQTPSHQVTQMGQEVILRCVPISNHLYFYWYRQILGQKVEFLVSFYNNEISEKSEIFDDQFSVERPDGSNFTLKIRSTKLEDSAMYFCASSEARGGTGELFFGEGSRLTVL.

The CDR3 loop reads CASRPPSGDHTGELFF. Written as DNA, the CDR3 is TGTGCCAGCAGACCCCCTAGCGGGGACCACACCGGGGAGCTGTTTTTT. The chain links TRBV3-1 (or the pseudogene TRBV3-2) to TRBJ2-2, with 9 bases aligning to TRBD2. The CDR3 is made up of 16 amino acids. Trimming at V came to 6 bases and at J to 3 bases, leaving 8 bases not matched to a gene. Looked up from germline, CDR1 is LGHDT and CDR2 is YNNKEL (reference sequence).

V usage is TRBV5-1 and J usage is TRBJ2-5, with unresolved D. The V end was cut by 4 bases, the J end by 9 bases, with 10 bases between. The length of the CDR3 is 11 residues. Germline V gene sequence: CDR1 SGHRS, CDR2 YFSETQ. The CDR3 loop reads CASSPMRPQYF. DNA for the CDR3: TGCGCCAGCAGCCCCATGCGGCCCCAGTACTTC.

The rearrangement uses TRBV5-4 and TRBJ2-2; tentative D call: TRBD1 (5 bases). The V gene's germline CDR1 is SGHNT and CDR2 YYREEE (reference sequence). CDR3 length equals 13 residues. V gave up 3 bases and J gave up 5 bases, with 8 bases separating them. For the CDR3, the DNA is TGTGCCAGCAGCTGGGGCGCGACCGGGGAGCTGTTTTTT. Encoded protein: CASSWGATGELFF. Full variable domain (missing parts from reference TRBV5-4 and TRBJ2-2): ETGVTQSPTHLIKTRGQQVTLRCSSQSGHNTVSWYQQALGQGPQFIFQYYREEENGRGNFPPRFSGLQFPNYSSELNVNALELDDSALYLCASSWGATGELFFGEGSRLTVL.

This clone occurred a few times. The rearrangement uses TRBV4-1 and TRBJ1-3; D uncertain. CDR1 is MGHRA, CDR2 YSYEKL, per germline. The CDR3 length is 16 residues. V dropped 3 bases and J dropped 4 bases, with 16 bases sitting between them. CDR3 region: CASSQPGIVRGNTIYF. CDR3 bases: TGCGCCAGCAGCCAGCCGGGGATAGTCCGGGGAAACACCATATATTTT.

CDR3 sequence: CASSPRTLENTIYF. Here the CDR3 DNA reads TGTGCCAGCAGCCCCCGGACATTGGAAAACACCATATATTTT. The chain uses TRBV3-1 (or the pseudogene TRBV3-2) and TRBJ1-3, with a weak D call TRBD1 (5 bases). V gave up 4 bases and J gave up 6 bases, with 13 bases separating them. The CDR3 covers 14 residues. Per germline, CDR1 LGHDT and CDR2 YNNKEL (reference sequence).

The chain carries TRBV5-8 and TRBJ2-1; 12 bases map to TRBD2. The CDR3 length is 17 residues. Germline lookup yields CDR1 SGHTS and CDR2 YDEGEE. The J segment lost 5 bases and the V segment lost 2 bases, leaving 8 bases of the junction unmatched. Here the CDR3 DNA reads TGTGCCAGCAGCTTCACTCACCGACTAGCGGGGGACAATGAGCAGTTCTTC. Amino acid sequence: CASSFTHRLAGDNEQFF.

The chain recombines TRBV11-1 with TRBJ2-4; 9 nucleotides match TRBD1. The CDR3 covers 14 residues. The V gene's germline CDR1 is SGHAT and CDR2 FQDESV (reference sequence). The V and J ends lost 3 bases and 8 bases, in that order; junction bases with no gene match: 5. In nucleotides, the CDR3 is TGTGCCAGCAGCTTGGACAGGGGCTCGCACATTCAGTACTTC. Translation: CASSLDRGSHIQYF.

Written as DNA, the CDR3 is TGTGCCAGCAGCGCTACTCTCATCACTGAAGCTTTCTTT. It is translated as CASSATLITEAFF. The chain combines TRBV3-1 (or the pseudogene TRBV3-2) with TRBJ1-1; D unresolved. The CDR3 has 13 amino acids. Between the trimmed V and J ends, which lost 5 bases and 4 bases, there was a span of 11 bases. Germline V gene sequence: CDR1 LGHDT, CDR2 YNNKEL (reference sequence).

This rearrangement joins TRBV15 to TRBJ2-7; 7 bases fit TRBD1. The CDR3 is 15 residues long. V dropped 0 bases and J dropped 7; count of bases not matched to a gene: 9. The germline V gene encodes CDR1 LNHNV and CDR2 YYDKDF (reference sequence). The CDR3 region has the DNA TGTGCCACCAGCAGAGATGGACAGGCCCCCAGGGAGCAGTACTTC. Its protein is CATSRDGQAPREQYF. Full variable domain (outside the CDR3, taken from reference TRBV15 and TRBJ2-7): DAMVIQNPRYQVTQFGKPVTLSCSQTLNHNVMYWYQQKSSQAPKLLFHYYDKDFNNEADTPDNFQSRRPNTSFCFLDIRSPGLGDTAMYLCATSRDGQAPREQYFGPGTRLTVT.

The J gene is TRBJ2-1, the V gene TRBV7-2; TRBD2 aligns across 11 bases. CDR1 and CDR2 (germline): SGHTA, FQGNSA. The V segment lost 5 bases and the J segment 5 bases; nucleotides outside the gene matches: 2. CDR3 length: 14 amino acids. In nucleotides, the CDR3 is TGTGCCAGCAGCCGGGGACTAGCGGACAATGAGCAGTTCTTC. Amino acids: CASSRGLADNEQFF.

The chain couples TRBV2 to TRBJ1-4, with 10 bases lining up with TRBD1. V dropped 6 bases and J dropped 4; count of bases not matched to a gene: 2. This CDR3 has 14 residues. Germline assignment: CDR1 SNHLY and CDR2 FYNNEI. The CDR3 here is CASSWDRGNEKLFF. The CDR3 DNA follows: TGTGCCAGCAGCTGGGACAGGGGTAATGAAAAACTGTTTTTT.

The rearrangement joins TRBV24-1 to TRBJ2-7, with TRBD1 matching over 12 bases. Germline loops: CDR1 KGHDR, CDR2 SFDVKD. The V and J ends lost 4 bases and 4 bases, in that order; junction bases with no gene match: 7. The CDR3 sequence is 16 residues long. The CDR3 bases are TGTGCCACCAGTGACCCCCGGGACAGGGGGCAGTACGAGCAGTACTTC. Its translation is CATSDPRDRGQYEQYF.

CDR3 sequence: CASSQDRANSPLHF. As DNA, the CDR3 is TGTGCCAGCAGCCAGGACAGGGCGAATTCACCCCTCCACTTT. The chain uses TRBV7-6 and TRBJ1-6; TRBD1 agrees at 8 bases. The germline V gene encodes CDR1 SGHVS and CDR2 FNYEAQ. V lost 5 bases, J lost 7 bases, and 4 bases stayed unmatched. There are 14 residues in the CDR3.

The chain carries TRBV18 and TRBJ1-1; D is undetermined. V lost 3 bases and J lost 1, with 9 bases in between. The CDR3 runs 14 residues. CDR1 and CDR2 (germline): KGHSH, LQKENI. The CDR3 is CASSPVRGNTEAFF. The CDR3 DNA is TGTGCCAGCTCACCCGTTCGAGGGAACACTGAAGCTTTCTTT.

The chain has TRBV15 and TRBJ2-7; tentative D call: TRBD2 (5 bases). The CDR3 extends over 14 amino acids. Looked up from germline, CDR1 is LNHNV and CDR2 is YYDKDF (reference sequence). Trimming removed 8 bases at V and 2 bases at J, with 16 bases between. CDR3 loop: CATGQQRVPYEQYF. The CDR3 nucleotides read TGTGCCACCGGTCAACAGAGGGTGCCCTACGAGCAGTACTTC.

The CDR3 here is CASSIASGTGDILANVLTF. The DNA of the CDR3 is TGTGCCAGTAGTATCGCCTCCGGGACAGGGGATATATTGGCCAACGTCCTGACTTTC. J is TRBJ2-6 and V is TRBV19, with TRBD1 matching over 10 bases. Germline CDR1 reads LNHDA; CDR2 reads SQIVND (reference sequence). There are 19 residues in the CDR3. The V segment lost 3 bases and the J segment 6 bases; nucleotides outside the gene matches: 14.

CDR3 amino acids: CASSPLSLSGGAGDTQYF. The CDR3 DNA is TGTGCCAGCTCACCATTGTCTCTTAGCGGGGGGGCCGGAGATACGCAGTATTTT. The rearrangement uses TRBV18 and TRBJ2-3, with TRBD2 identical over 11 bases. The CDR3 loop spans 18 amino acids. The V gene's germline CDR1 is KGHSH and CDR2 LQKENI. V lost 2 bases to trimming and J lost 5 bases; unmatched junction nucleotides: 12.